This entry lists 28 T cell receptor beta chains sequenced from one sample in a study of blood T cell repertoires in COVID-19. Assay used: immunoSEQ multiplex PCR; TCRdb lists only in-frame clones, some missing. The sample holds approximately 150,000 clones; roughly 85% are singletons and the top ten take less than 5.5%. Sequencing used peripheral blood. Receptor source: a human donor in a cohort sampled during active COVID-19.

The V and J genes are TRBV24-1 and TRBJ2-3; unclear D gene. The CDR3 length is 15 residues. Germline CDR1 reads KGHDR; CDR2 reads SFDVKD. Trimming shortened V by 0 bases and J by 5 bases, and 11 bases separated the two germline ends. CDR3 DNA: TGTGCCACCAGTGATTTGTCTGGGCCTGGAGATACGCAGTATTTT. It encodes CATSDLSGPGDTQYF.

The sample holds one count of this clone. The chain links TRBV19 to TRBJ2-7, with 8 bases that match TRBD1. The CDR3 runs 20 residues. Germline V lookup: CDR1 LNHDA, CDR2 SQIVND (reference sequence). V trimming: 3 bases; J trimming: 0 bases; junction bases outside the gene matches: 19. This CDR3 is CASSIVLPGQEGLFSYEQYF. Written as DNA, the CDR3 is TGTGCCAGTAGTATCGTTCTCCCGGGACAGGAGGGTTTATTCTCCTACGAGCAGTACTTC.

The chain recombines TRBV28 with TRBJ2-6; TRBD2 agrees at 8 bases. CDR1 is MDHEN, CDR2 SYDVKM, per germline. The trim removed 10 bases at V and 1 base at J, leaving 6 bases unmatched. There are 15 residues in the CDR3. The CDR3 DNA follows: TGTGCCACCGAGCGGGAGCCTTCTGGGGCCAACGTCCTGACTTTC. It codes for CATEREPSGANVLTF.

The V and J genes are TRBV28 and TRBJ2-7; 8 positions agree with TRBD2. The germline V gene encodes CDR1 MDHEN and CDR2 SYDVKM. This CDR3 has 14 amino acids. The ends lost 5 bases at V and 3 bases at J; junction bases unmatched: 6. The CDR3 sequence is CASSPSGPLYEQYF. CDR3 nucleotides: TGTGCCAGCAGTCCTAGCGGGCCCCTCTACGAGCAGTACTTC.

V is TRBV24-1 and J is TRBJ2-7; D not resolved. The V end lost 7 bases, the J end lost 1 base, and 10 bases lay between the germline ends. CDR3 length: 13 amino acids. Germline assignment: CDR1 KGHDR and CDR2 SFDVKD. DNA of the CDR3: TGTGCCACCAGCAAGCCAGGTTCCTACGAGCAGTACTTC. Translation: CATSKPGSYEQYF.

This chain connects TRBV28 to TRBJ1-4; TRBD1 might be the D (6 bases). The CDR3 consists of 15 residues. Between the trimmed V and J ends, which lost 6 bases and 6 bases, there was a span of 17 bases. CDR1 and CDR2 (germline): MDHEN, SYDVKM. As DNA, the CDR3 is TGTGCCAGCAGGAAATACAGGGTTGCGGATGAAAAACTGTTTTTT. This sequence encodes CASRKYRVADEKLFF.

The rearrangement uses TRBV9 and TRBJ2-3; 7 bases are shared with TRBD2. Germline trimming cut 3 bases from V and 0 bases from J; bases unmatched to any gene: 16. Germline V gives CDR1 SGDLS, CDR2 YYNGEE. The CDR3 is 19 amino acids. As DNA, the CDR3 is TGTGCCAGCAGCGCGGGAGGTGGACCTCTTACTTCTAGCACAGATACGCAGTATTTT. Translated, it gives CASSAGGGPLTSSTDTQYF.

This sequence joins TRBV5-1 and TRBJ2-1; maybe TRBD1 (7 bases). The V gene's germline CDR1 is SGHRS and CDR2 YFSETQ. V dropped 1 base and J dropped 6 bases, with 26 bases sitting between them. The CDR3 consists of 19 residues. The CDR3 DNA reads TGCGCCAGCAGCTTGTCGCCAGGGGGTGAGACTAGACGCGGCAATGAGCAGTTCTTC. It specifies CASSLSPGGETRRGNEQFF.

The chain joins TRBV28 to TRBJ1-6, with a tentative D call TRBD1 (5 bases). This CDR3 contains 17 residues. V dropped 1 base and J dropped 0 bases, with 10 bases sitting between them. Looked up from germline, CDR1 is MDHEN and CDR2 is SYDVKM. The CDR3 nucleotides are TGTGCCAGCAGTTTATTTGGGGGGGGCTCCTATAATTCACCCCTCCACTTT. It codes for CASSLFGGGSYNSPLHF.

The chain carries TRBV4-1 and TRBJ1-5, with D possibly being TRBD1 (5 bases). The CDR3 contains 16 residues. Looked up from germline, CDR1 is MGHRA and CDR2 is YSYEKL. The V end was cut by 10 bases, the J end by 1 base, with 20 bases between. In nucleotides, the CDR3 is TGCGCCACCAAACTGACAGCGACCGGGAGCAATCAGCCCCAGCATTTT. This gives the protein CATKLTATGSNQPQHF.

The chain is built from TRBV19 and TRBJ2-7; 9 bases align to TRBD2. Germline V gives CDR1 LNHDA, CDR2 SQIVND (reference sequence). The CDR3 length is 14 residues. V lost 2 bases, J lost 6 bases, and 5 bases stayed unmatched. CDR3 in DNA: TGTGCCAGTAGTATATTCGTAGCGGGAGCCGAGCAGTACTTC. Amino acid sequence: CASSIFVAGAEQYF.

V gene TRBV29-1 combines with J gene TRBJ1-5, with D maybe TRBD1 (6 bases). Germline lookup yields CDR1 SQVTM and CDR2 ANQGSEA. The CDR3 sequence is 13 residues long. Trimming stripped 7 bases from V and 1 base from J, with 11 bases between. The CDR3 nucleotides read TGCAGCGCCGCGGACAGCAGCAATCAGCCCCAGCATTTT. Translated: CSAADSSNQPQHF.

The chain recombines TRBV7-6 with TRBJ2-7; tentatively, D is TRBD1 (5 bases). CDR3 length: 17 residues. Germline lookup yields CDR1 SGHVS and CDR2 FNYEAQ. Trimming removed 0 bases from V and 2 bases from J, with 17 bases in between. CDR3 in DNA: TGTGCCAGCAGCTTAGCTCTGGGGCAGGGCGGACCCTACGAGCAGTACTTC. This encodes CASSLALGQGGPYEQYF.

V is TRBV19 and J is TRBJ1-4; D is undetermined. This CDR3 has 15 amino acids. The germline V gene encodes CDR1 LNHDA and CDR2 SQIVND (reference sequence). Trimming left V 5 bases short and J 3 bases short, with 13 bases between. The DNA of the CDR3 is TGTGCCAGTAGTCCCTCGGGAGGAGCTAATGAAAAACTGTTTTTT. This encodes CASSPSGGANEKLFF.

Written as DNA, the CDR3 is TGCGCCAGCAGCTTGGCGGGACTAGCTCTTTCAAGCAGTGAGCAGTTCTTC. Its translation is CASSLAGLALSSSEQFF. The V and J genes are TRBV5-1 and TRBJ2-1; 9 nucleotides match TRBD2. V gave up 0 bases and J gave up 9 bases; unmatched junction bases: 13. The CDR3 extends over 17 amino acids. Germline lookup yields CDR1 SGHRS and CDR2 YFSETQ.

The chain is built from TRBV15 and TRBJ2-3; D not resolved. The ends were cut back, 4 bases at V and 2 bases at J, with 4 bases in the middle. This CDR3 has 12 amino acids. Germline V gene lookup returns CDR1 LNHNV and CDR2 YYDKDF (reference sequence). Here the CDR3 reads CATSTYTDTQYF. The CDR3, as DNA: TGTGCCACCAGCACCTACACAGATACGCAGTATTTT. The full variable domain, in which reference TRBV15 and TRBJ2-3 provide the parts outside the CDR3, is DAMVIQNPRYQVTQFGKPVTLSCSQTLNHNVMYWYQQKSSQAPKLLFHYYDKDFNNEADTPDNFQSRRPNTSFCFLDIRSPGLGDTAMYLCATSTYTDTQYFGPGTRLTVL.

This chain connects TRBV30 to TRBJ1-2; a possible D gene is TRBD1 (6 bases). Germline V gene sequence: CDR1 GTSNPN, CDR2 SVGIG (reference sequence). This CDR3 contains 13 residues. Trimming pared 5 bases from V and 6 bases from J, leaving 16 bases between. CDR3: CAWGGPGGHGYTF. The CDR3 nucleotides read TGTGCCTGGGGGGGGCCCGGCGGCCATGGCTACACCTTC.

In nucleotides, the CDR3 is TGTGCCAGCAGTGACCTGACAGTTATTAATCAGCCCCAGCATTTT. It specifies CASSDLTVINQPQHF. The chain uses TRBV2 and TRBJ1-5, with D perhaps TRBD1 (5 bases). The germline V gene encodes CDR1 SNHLY and CDR2 FYNNEI. Trimming took 3 bases from V and 4 from J, leaving 13 bases between them. The CDR3 has 15 amino acids.

The chain has TRBV15 and TRBJ2-1, with 8 bases aligning to TRBD1. The germline gives CDR1 LNHNV, CDR2 YYDKDF (reference sequence). Unmatched junction bases numbered 14, after V lost 2 bases and J lost 8 bases. The CDR3 totals 17 residues. CDR3 bases: TGTGCCACCAGCAGACCCAGGGGGCGCCGGGCACGGGATGAGCAGTTCTTC. Residues: CATSRPRGRRARDEQFF.

This clone came up once. V gene TRBV5-6 combines with J gene TRBJ2-7; 8 nucleotides align to TRBD1. The CDR3 spans 15 residues. Germline CDR1 is SGHDT and CDR2 is YYEEEE. With V trimmed by 3 bases and J by 2 bases, 7 bases remained unmatched. CDR3 DNA: TGTGCCAGCAGCTCACGACAGGGGCCCCCCTACGAGCAGTACTTC. Protein sequence: CASSSRQGPPYEQYF.

The rearrangement joins TRBV7-6 to TRBJ1-1; D remains unclear. Germline V gene sequence: CDR1 SGHVS, CDR2 FNYEAQ. The CDR3 is 15 residues long. The germline V and J ends were trimmed by 2 bases and 1 base, with 11 bases remaining between them. CDR3 sequence: CASSLTPNPNTEAFF. The DNA for the CDR3 is TGTGCCAGCAGCTTAACTCCTAATCCGAACACTGAAGCTTTCTTT.

The chain carries TRBV18 and TRBJ2-7; 9 bases are shared with TRBD1. CDR1 and CDR2 (germline): KGHSH, LQKENI. The CDR3 loop spans 15 amino acids. The ends lost 5 bases at V and 6 bases at J; junction bases unmatched: 11. Here the CDR3 reads CASSKPGQGSIEQYF. DNA of the CDR3: TGTGCCAGCTCAAAACCGGGACAGGGCTCGATCGAGCAGTACTTC.

The rearrangement uses TRBV7-2 and TRBJ1-3; 9 bases match TRBD1. The junction had 5 bases not matched to a gene; V was cut back by 1 base and J by 4 bases. Germline V gives CDR1 SGHTA, CDR2 FQGNSA. The CDR3 extends over 16 amino acids. The CDR3 reads CASSLEGTGNGNTIYF. In DNA, the CDR3 is TGTGCCAGCAGCTTAGAAGGGACAGGGAACGGAAACACCATATATTTT.

The CDR3 nucleotides read TGTGCCAGTGCGGGACAGGGGGGTAATGGCTACACCTTC. Translating it yields CASAGQGGNGYTF. The chain has TRBV5-4 and TRBJ1-2; 11 bases are shared with TRBD1. This CDR3 region has 13 residues. V was pared by 8 bases and J by 6 bases, with 6 bases of the junction left unmatched. CDR1 SGHNT and CDR2 YYREEE come from the germline V gene (reference sequence).

The chain has TRBV19 and TRBJ1-5, with no clear D. Trimming took 7 bases from V and 5 from J, leaving 18 bases between them. The CDR3 consists of 15 residues. Looked up from germline, CDR1 is LNHDA and CDR2 is SQIVND (reference sequence). This CDR3 is CASTGTGSAYQPQHF. Written as DNA, the CDR3 is TGTGCCAGTACCGGCACGGGGAGCGCCTATCAGCCCCAGCATTTT.

This clone came up once. The chain has TRBV28 and TRBJ1-4; 8 bases are a match to TRBD1. This CDR3 is 15 amino acids long. Germline loops: CDR1 MDHEN, CDR2 SYDVKM. J was trimmed by 7 bases and V by 5 bases; bases with no gene match: 9. CDR3 loop: CASSAPRDRSEKLFF. The CDR3 nucleotides are TGTGCCAGCAGTGCCCCACGGGACAGGAGTGAAAAACTGTTTTTT.

V gene TRBV7-9 combines with J gene TRBJ1-3; the match to TRBD1 covers 8 bases. CDR3 length equals 14 residues. The junction had 5 bases not matched to a gene; V was cut back by 9 bases and J by 1 base. CDR1 SEHNR and CDR2 FQNEAQ come from the germline V gene (reference sequence). DNA of the CDR3: TGTGCCAGGGGGACAGGCTTTTCTGGAAACACCATATATTTT. Residues: CARGTGFSGNTIYF. Variable domain in full (rest from reference TRBV7-9 and TRBJ1-3): DTGVSQNPRHKITKRGQNVTFRCDPISEHNRLYWYRQTLGQGPEFLTYFQNEAQLEKSRLLSDRFSAERPKGSFSTLEIQRTEQGDSAMYLCARGTGFSGNTIYFGEGSWLTVV.

The chain has TRBV5-1 and TRBJ2-7; 8 nucleotides agree with TRBD1. The CDR3 is 18 residues long. From germline, CDR1 is SGHRS and CDR2 YFSETQ. The V gene end was trimmed by 4 bases and the J gene end by 6 bases; junction bases not matched to a gene: 21. The CDR3 loop is CASSPWTGSGLTFGEQYF. CDR3 in DNA: TGCGCCAGCAGCCCCTGGACAGGGAGCGGACTTACTTTTGGCGAGCAGTACTTC.